The 12 T cell receptor beta chains below all came from one sample that was sequenced in a study of shared clonotypes between healthy human individuals. Sequenced by immunoSEQ multiplex PCR; TCRdb stores in-frame clones only, minus some. The repertoire holds around 2,000,000 clones, with approximately 94% as singletons. The naive CD8 fraction comprised CD45RO-negative cells positively selected for CCR7 and excluded terminally differentiated effector memory CD45RA+ cells. The sample consisted of naive CD8+ T cells sorted from blood. Receptors originate from a man aged 18-30 years in good health.

The V and J genes are TRBV9 and TRBJ2-2, with 14 bases matching TRBD2. V gave up 3 bases and J gave up 3 bases; unmatched junction bases: 10. The CDR3 length is 19 residues. CDR1 and CDR2 from the germline V gene are SGDLS and YYNGEE. CDR3 DNA: TGTGCCAGCAGCGGGGTACCGGGACTAGCGGGGGAGCACACCGGGGAGCTGTTTTTT. This codes for CASSGVPGLAGEHTGELFF.

V usage is TRBV4-1 and J usage is TRBJ2-4; no firm D call. The germline V and J ends were trimmed by 1 base and 3 bases, with 10 bases remaining between them. The CDR3 spans 15 residues. Germline CDR1 reads MGHRA; CDR2 reads YSYEKL. CDR3 residues: CASSQVGFLKNIQYF. DNA of the CDR3: TGCGCCAGCAGCCAAGTAGGTTTCCTCAAAAACATTCAGTACTTC.

This chain uses TRBV7-8 with TRBJ2-1; D not resolved. Trimming left V 7 bases short and J 0 bases short, with 10 bases between. Germline V gene sequence: CDR1 SGHVS, CDR2 FQNEAQ. The CDR3 spans 14 residues. CDR3 residues: CASTVQSSYNEQFF. CDR3 bases: TGTGCCAGCACCGTTCAAAGCTCCTACAATGAGCAGTTCTTC.

CDR3 in amino acids: CSVVGGAGTDTQYF. The CDR3 DNA follows: TGCAGCGTTGTCGGGGGAGCGGGCACAGATACGCAGTATTTT. This chain uses TRBV29-1 with TRBJ2-3, with D possibly matching TRBD2 (6 bases). Germline-derived CDR1 and CDR2 are SQVTM and ANQGSEA. Trimming pared 4 bases from V and 1 base from J, leaving 12 bases between. This CDR3 contains 14 residues.

The chain carries TRBV4-1 and TRBJ2-7, with 11 bases aligning to TRBD1. The V segment lost 5 bases and the J segment 0 bases; nucleotides outside the gene matches: 3. CDR1 and CDR2 (germline): MGHRA, YSYEKL. The CDR3 has 15 residues. The CDR3 region is CASSAGTGGSYEQYF. The DNA for the CDR3 is TGCGCCAGCAGCGCCGGGACAGGGGGCTCCTACGAGCAGTACTTC.

The rearrangement links TRBV10-3 to TRBJ2-1; no definite D call. This CDR3 has 15 amino acids. Trimming removed 2 bases from V and 8 bases from J, with 16 bases in between. Germline CDR1 reads ENHRY; CDR2 reads SYGVKD. The CDR3: CAISEEADPIYEQFF. The CDR3 DNA reads TGTGCCATCAGTGAGGAGGCAGACCCTATTTATGAGCAGTTCTTC.

The genes are TRBV13 and TRBJ2-1; D tentatively reads TRBD1 or TRBD2 (6 bases each). The CDR3 is 15 residues long. V lost 5 bases to trimming and J lost 5 bases, with 16 bases between them. Germline values: CDR1 PRHDT, CDR2 FYEKMQ (reference sequence). CDR3 in DNA: TGTGCCAGCAGCCGCGGTGGGGGGCCGGACAATGAGCAGTTCTTC. Translating gives CASSRGGGPDNEQFF.

The genes are TRBV7-9 and TRBJ2-7; no definite D call. V was cut by 1 base and J by 5 bases, with 6 bases left in between. The CDR3 totals 12 residues. CDR1 and CDR2 (germline): SEHNR, FQNEAQ (reference sequence). This CDR3 is CASSLGAHEQYF. In DNA form, the CDR3 reads TGTGCCAGCAGCTTAGGGGCGCACGAGCAGTACTTC.

This CDR3 is CASSPSAGDANTGELFF. The CDR3 region has the DNA TGTGCCAGCAGTCCTTCAGCGGGGGACGCGAACACCGGGGAGCTGTTTTTT. V and J are TRBV27 and TRBJ2-2, with TRBD2 matching 8 bases. This CDR3 is 17 amino acids long. After removal of 5 bases from V and 0 bases from J, the junction contained 8 bases not matched to a gene. Germline V gene lookup returns CDR1 MNHEY and CDR2 SMNVEV (reference sequence).

The chain has TRBV6-5 and TRBJ2-2, with D unresolved. Trimming shortened V by 5 bases and J by 6 bases, and 13 bases separated the two germline ends. The CDR3 loop spans 14 amino acids. CDR1 and CDR2 (germline): MNHEY, SVGAGI. CDR3 sequence: CASSPPPGSGELFF. The CDR3 DNA reads as TGTGCCAGCAGTCCCCCTCCCGGGTCCGGGGAGCTGTTTTTT.

Here the CDR3 reads CASSMAGVSGANVLTF. The CDR3 region has the DNA TGTGCCAGTAGTATGGCAGGGGTCTCTGGGGCCAACGTCCTGACTTTC. This rearrangement joins TRBV19 to TRBJ2-6; a weak D match, TRBD1 (6 bases). The CDR3 sequence is 16 residues long. Germline CDR1 is LNHDA and CDR2 is SQIVND (reference sequence). Trimming removed 3 bases from V and 0 bases from J, with 9 bases in between.

The V and J genes are TRBV5-1 and TRBJ1-3; D ambiguous. The germline V gene has CDR1 SGHRS and CDR2 YFSETQ. V was trimmed by 0 bases and J by 2 bases, leaving 12 bases between them. The CDR3 sequence is 16 residues long. CDR3 nucleotides: TGCGCCAGCAGCTTGGCCCTCAGAATCCCTGGAAACACCATATATTTT. Amino acid sequence: CASSLALRIPGNTIYF.